This T cell receptor (beta chain) emerged from a study of breast tumors, draining lymph nodes, adjacent tissues. Study findings and constraints: Most tumor T cells seemingly derive from lymph node, then expand in tumor. Compared with basal-like, luminal-like tumors shared significantly more repertoire with nontumor tissue. Data only fit, rather than demonstrated, lymph node origin of most tumor T cells.

TCRdb re-called the multiplex PCR reads with MiXCR, one entry per CDR3 protein. The sample has 150,000 to 200,000 distinct CDR3 sequences; around a third are singletons. The lymph nodes were axillary draining lymph nodes from breast cancer patients. This clonotype appeared a few times. What it recognizes is unknown. Trimming cost V 4 bases and J 4 bases; bases outside gene matches: 4. Germline CDR1 reads SQVTM; CDR2 reads ANQGSEA. The CDR3 consists of 13 residues. Sequences were obtained from axillary lymph node tissue. The receptor was derived from a female donor with breast cancer. Some clones in this sample may be carry-over from other donors' samples. The chain links TRBV29-1 to TRBJ1-1; 9 bases line up with TRBD1. CDR3 in amino acids: CSVVDRGTTEAFF. CDR3 in DNA: TGCAGCGTTGTGGACAGGGGAACCACTGAAGCTTTCTTT.